A selection of T cell receptor beta chains follows, all from one sample in a study of cytomegalovirus exposure and HLA in healthy donors. The table came from immunoSEQ multiplex PCR; TCRdb's copy has only in-frame clones and leaves some out. The repertoire consists of fewer than 110,000 clones, with about 72% occurring once and the leading ten covering roughly 2.1%. Input material: PBMCs. Receptor source: a young man in good health and CMV-seronegative. CDR3s include the opening cysteine and the closing phenylalanine or tryptophan. D genes are given only for firm matches. Rows give clone size only sometimes, using once, few, many, or a class for an expanded clone.

v_gene	abundance	j_gene	d_gene	CDR3nt	CDR3aa
TRBV29-1	few	TRBJ2-5	NA	TGCAGCGCCGGTGGGGGGGGCGTAAAAGAGACCCAGTACTTC	CSAGGGGVKETQYF
TRBV7-9	few	TRBJ1-2	NA	TGTGCCAGCGGACTGCCGAACTATGGCTACACCTTC	CASGLPNYGYTF
TRBV7-9	NA	TRBJ2-7	NA	TGTGCCAGCAGCGCCCGCCCAGAGATAAGCGAGCAGTACTTC	CASSARPEISEQYF
TRBV5-4	many	TRBJ2-7	NA	TGTGCCAGCGGCCCCTCCGTCGAGCAGTACTTC	CASGPSVEQYF
TRBV4-2	few	TRBJ1-1	NA	TGTGCCAGCAGCCAAGATGGAACGGGATTCGGAGCTTTCTTT	CASSQDGTGFGAFF
TRBV2	NA	TRBJ1-1	TRBD1	TGTGCCAGCGGGTCCGACAGGGAGAATGAAGCTTTCTTT	CASGSDRENEAFF
TRBV9	once	TRBJ2-7	NA	TGTGCCAGCAGCGTAGGCGGGTTTCCCTACGAGCAGTACTTC	CASSVGGFPYEQYF
TRBV6-6	NA	TRBJ2-7	NA	TGTGCCAGCAGTTACTCGGGGGGACAGCTCCACGAGCAGTACTTC	CASSYSGGQLHEQYF
TRBV19	NA	TRBJ2-7	NA	TGTGCCAGTACCCCATGCGAGCAGTACTTC	CASTPCEQYF
TRBV23-1	NA	TRBJ1-6	TRBD1	TGCGCCAGCAGCCACAAAGGGATCCCGGGACAGGGGGCCCTGGTCGCACCCCTCCACTTT	CASSHKGIPGQGALVAPLHF
TRBV10-1	NA	TRBJ1-1	TRBD1	TGCGCCAGCCCCCAGGGGGCTGAAGCTTTCTTT	CASPQGAEAFF
TRBV7-9	once	TRBJ1-5	NA	TGTGCCAGCAGCGGCCGTGGAGGTCAGCCCCAGCATTTT	CASSGRGGQPQHF
TRBV5-1	NA	TRBJ2-5	TRBD1	TGCGCCAGCAGCCTAACAGGGGGAGAGACCCAGTACTTC	CASSLTGGETQYF
TRBV11-3	NA	TRBJ1-1	TRBD1	TGTGCCAGCAGCGCGACAGGGGGCACTGAAGCTTTCTTT	CASSATGGTEAFF
TRBV5-1	NA	TRBJ1-1	TRBD1	TGCGCCAGCAGCCCCGACAGGGGGGGGTACACTGAAGCTTTCTTT	CASSPDRGGYTEAFF
TRBV5-1	NA	TRBJ2-3	NA	TGCGCCAGCAGCTTGGACTATTCTAGCACAGATACGCAGTATTTT	CASSLDYSSTDTQYF
TRBV7-9	NA	TRBJ2-2	TRBD1	TGTGCCAGCAGCTTATACCCGGGACAGGGGTTCTTTAGCGCCGGGGAGCTGTTTTTT	CASSLYPGQGFFSAGELFF
TRBV6-6	NA	TRBJ1-4	NA	TGTGCCAGCAGTCCGGACAGCCCTGTCGAAAAACTGTTTTTT	CASSPDSPVEKLFF
TRBV29-1	NA	TRBJ2-1	NA	TGCAGCGTTGAGGGGGGGCGCCTGGGCAATGAGCAGTTCTTC	CSVEGGRLGNEQFF
TRBV7-9	NA	TRBJ1-5	NA	TGTGCCAGCAGCCCGGGATATAGCAATCAGCCCCAGCATTTT	CASSPGYSNQPQHF
TRBV2	NA	TRBJ2-1	TRBD2	TGTGCCAGCAGGGTACTAGCGGGGGGGCCCAATGAGCAGTTCTTC	CASRVLAGGPNEQFF